Listed here is a single TCR beta chain. Its specificity is unknown. The V gene's germline CDR1 is SGHVS and CDR2 FQNEAQ. V lost 1 base to trimming and J lost 5 bases, with 9 bases between them. CDR3 length: 14 amino acids. The data are from a study of cytomegalovirus exposure and HLA in healthy donors. The wider study: There were about 85 million unique TCRs (from HLA-typed donors) in an early data release. General study results and limits: In a later analysis, an Asian-associated ancestry cluster reportedly showed fewer N-insertions than the roughly 700-donor mean. For TCR beta chains, V- and J-gene trimming was later linked to a missense DCLRE1C variant.

Primers: 60 Vbeta forward and 13 Jbeta reverse. Generated by immunoSEQ multiplex PCR, the TCRdb table keeps only in-frame clones and is missing some. This table holds some 160,000 clones, about 82% found once. The TCR sequence derives from a male donor in good health and CMV-seronegative. The chain couples TRBV7-8 to TRBJ1-5, with D unclear. Sequenced: PBMCs. The CDR3 sequence: CASSLGRYDQPQHF. The DNA of the CDR3 is TGTGCCAGCAGCTTAGGCAGGTACGATCAGCCCCAGCATTTT.